Presented here are 20 T cell receptor beta chains from one specimen sequenced in a study of graft-versus-host responses after intestinal transplantation. Here immunoSEQ multiplex PCR was the method, and the copy in TCRdb shows in-frame clones only, minus some. The profile covers over 70,000 clones, with around 83% appearing a single time and about a sixth taken by the ten largest. These receptors are not linked to any known antigen. The sample was unstimulated CD8+ T cells sorted from spleen or lymph node cells, taken before intestinal transplant. These receptors were obtained from a human donor who received an intestinal transplant.

The genes are TRBV15 and TRBJ2-2; perhaps TRBD2 as D (6 bases). Germline V CDR1 and CDR2: LNHNV, YYDKDF (reference sequence). V was cut by 0 bases and J by 4 bases, with 9 bases left in between. The CDR3 contains 15 residues. The CDR3 sequence is CATSREEEGTGELFF. Here the CDR3 DNA reads TGTGCCACCAGCAGAGAAGAGGAGGGCACCGGGGAGCTGTTTTTT.

The chain joins TRBV5-6 to TRBJ2-3; TRBD2 aligns across 8 bases. This CDR3 region has 14 residues. Germline CDR1 reads SGHDT; CDR2 reads YYEEEE. Losses at the gene ends were 5 bases for V and 1 base for J; bases not matched to a gene: 3. The DNA of the CDR3 is TGTGCCAGCAGGGCAGCGGGGGGCACAGATACGCAGTATTTT. This sequence encodes CASRAAGGTDTQYF.

This clone came up once. CDR3 coding DNA: TGTGCCAGCAGCCCACCCGGGACAGCCTACGAGCAGTACTTC. It encodes CASSPPGTAYEQYF. The chain links TRBV7-9 to TRBJ2-7, with TRBD1 matching over 7 bases. Looked up from germline, CDR1 is SEHNR and CDR2 is FQNEAQ (reference sequence). V gave up 5 bases and J gave up 2 bases; unmatched junction bases: 6. The CDR3 totals 14 residues.

The chain joins TRBV27 to TRBJ1-4; D gene ambiguous. The germline V gene has CDR1 MNHEY and CDR2 SMNVEV (reference sequence). The length of the CDR3 is 17 residues. V was pared by 6 bases and J by 6 bases, with 23 bases between. The CDR3 region is CASSRGATGRLHEKLFF. The CDR3 coding sequence is TGTGCCAGCAGCCGAGGCGCTACGGGGAGGTTGCATGAAAAACTGTTTTTT.

The chain combines TRBV4-1 with TRBJ2-7; weak D call: TRBD1 (6 bases). With 1 base removed from V and 3 bases from J, the gap between germline ends came to 16 bases. This CDR3 region has 16 residues. The germline CDR1 and CDR2 sequences are MGHRA and YSYEKL. CDR3 sequence: CASSQGPPGQHYEQYF. The CDR3 DNA reads as TGCGCCAGCAGCCAAGGGCCACCGGGACAACACTACGAGCAGTACTTC.

V and J are TRBV4-1 and TRBJ2-5, with a tentative D call TRBD2 (5 bases). The CDR3 has 14 residues. CDR1 is MGHRA and CDR2 is YSYEKL in the germline V gene. V was clipped by 3 bases and J by 4 bases, with 12 bases between them. The CDR3 spells CASSHTSFLETQYF. The CDR3 nucleotides read TGCGCCAGCAGCCACACTAGTTTTTTAGAGACCCAGTACTTC.

The chain is built from TRBV11-2 and TRBJ2-1; D gene ambiguous. Trimming stripped 1 base from V and 0 bases from J, with 4 bases between. Germline V gene lookup returns CDR1 SGHAT and CDR2 FQNNGV. This CDR3 spans 14 amino acids. The CDR3 reads CASSLAGSYNEQFF. In DNA form, the CDR3 reads TGTGCCAGCAGCTTAGCGGGCTCCTACAATGAGCAGTTCTTC. Full variable domain (rest looked up from reference TRBV11-2 and TRBJ2-1): EAGVAQSPRYKIIEKRQSVAFWCNPISGHATLYWYQQILGQGPKLLIQFQNNGVVDDSQLPKDRFSAERLKGVDSTLKIQPAKLEDSAVYLCASSLAGSYNEQFFGPGTRLTVL.

This chain uses TRBV23-1 with TRBJ1-1; a weak D match, TRBD1 (5 bases). TRBV23-1 is classed as an ORF, of uncertain function. There are 14 residues in the CDR3. V gave up 2 bases and J gave up 5 bases, with 12 bases separating them. The CDR3 DNA sequence: TGCGCCAGCAGTCAAGGGGCAATGGGGACTGAAGCTTTCTTT. Translating gives CASSQGAMGTEAFF.

This chain uses TRBV7-5 with TRBJ1-1. TRBV7-5 is flagged as a pseudogene. This CDR3 region has 14 residues. The chain's CDR3 is CASSFDGANTEAFF. As DNA, the CDR3 is TGTGCCAGCAGCTTCGACGGGGCGAACACTGAAGCTTTCTTT.

V gene TRBV9 combines with J gene TRBJ1-1, with D possibly matching TRBD1 (5 bases). The CDR3 runs 16 residues. The V and J ends lost 0 bases and 1 base respectively, with 13 bases between them. Germline CDR1 is SGDLS and CDR2 is YYNGEE. As DNA, the CDR3 is TGTGCCAGCAGCGTAGGTGGTTCCGGGACGAACACTGAAGCTTTCTTT. Its translation is CASSVGGSGTNTEAFF.

The CDR3 nucleotides read TGTGCCAGCAGCTTATTCAGGGGTGACACAGATACGCAGTATTTT. Translation: CASSLFRGDTDTQYF. The rearrangement joins TRBV11-2 to TRBJ2-3; a weak D match, TRBD1 (6 bases). This CDR3 spans 15 amino acids. Germline CDR1 SGHAT, CDR2 FQNNGV. The V end lost 2 bases, the J end lost 2 bases, and 11 bases lay between the germline ends.

The chain recombines TRBV6-1 with TRBJ2-7; D not resolved. The CDR3 spans 14 residues. CDR1 is MNHNS and CDR2 is SASEGT in the germline V gene. Deletions cut 4 bases from V and 2 bases from J, with 12 bases between. The CDR3 DNA reads as TGTGCCAGCAGTGCAGAGGCAGGCCCCTACGAGCAGTACTTC. It codes for CASSAEAGPYEQYF.

The V call is TRBV30, the J call TRBJ2-1; perhaps TRBD2 as D (5 bases). The CDR3 runs to 13 residues. V lost 4 bases to trimming and J lost 7 bases, with 14 bases between them. CDR1 GTSNPN and CDR2 SVGIG come from the germline V gene (reference sequence). Here the CDR3 DNA reads TGTGCCTGGACAATGGGAGCGTCTAATGAGCAGTTCTTC. It specifies CAWTMGASNEQFF.

The chain joins TRBV5-1 to TRBJ2-5; weak D call: TRBD1 (5 bases). The V end lost 4 bases, the J end lost 2 bases, and 12 bases lay between the germline ends. The CDR3 length is 14 residues. In germline, CDR1 is SGHRS, CDR2 YFSETQ. CDR3 in amino acids: CASSPAAGQETQYF. CDR3 nucleotide sequence: TGCGCCAGCAGCCCCGCGGCAGGGCAAGAGACCCAGTACTTC.

The chain combines TRBV5-1 with TRBJ2-1; D gene unclear. There are 16 residues in the CDR3. Between the trimmed V and J ends, which lost 1 base and 0 bases, there was a span of 11 bases. The germline CDR1 and CDR2 sequences are SGHRS and YFSETQ. The CDR3 sequence is CASSLLGSSSYNEQFF. The CDR3 nucleotides read TGCGCCAGCAGCTTGCTTGGATCCAGCTCCTACAATGAGCAGTTCTTC. Supplemented by reference TRBV5-1 and TRBJ2-1, the full variable domain reads KAGVTQTPRYLIKTRGQQVTLSCSPISGHRSVSWYQQTPGQGLQFLFEYFSETQRNKGNFPGRFSGRQFSNSRSEMNVSTLELGDSALYLCASSLLGSSSYNEQFFGPGTRLTVL.

The CDR3 nucleotides read TGTGCCAGCAGTGAAAAGGTCTACGGCAGCAACACCGGGGAGCTGTTTTTT. Translating gives CASSEKVYGSNTGELFF. The gene calls are TRBV6-1 and TRBJ2-2, with D unresolved. CDR1 MNHNS and CDR2 SASEGT come from the germline V gene. This CDR3 has 17 amino acids. V gave up 2 bases and J gave up 2 bases, with 15 bases separating them.

The DNA of the CDR3 is TGTGCCAGCAGCTTAACAGGGACTAGCGGGAGAGGTACAGATACGCAGTATTTT. Translated: CASSLTGTSGRGTDTQYF. V usage is TRBV7-3 and J usage is TRBJ2-3; 14 nucleotides match TRBD2. Germline CDR1 reads SGHTA; CDR2 reads FQGTGA. The CDR3 runs to 18 residues. V lost 0 bases, J lost 3 bases, and 5 bases stayed unmatched.

A single count supports this clone. CDR3 DNA: TGTGCCAGCAGCCCCTACAGGGGGCTATTAGTTGACACTGAAGCTTTCTTT. Translated, it gives CASSPYRGLLVDTEAFF. The chain employs TRBV5-4 and TRBJ1-1; 9 bases are shared with TRBD1. CDR1 is SGHNT and CDR2 is YYREEE in the germline V gene (reference sequence). The CDR3 covers 17 residues. With 4 bases clipped from V and 3 bases from J, the junction kept 13 bases outside the gene matches.

The chain links TRBV11-2 to TRBJ2-3; 10 bases line up with TRBD2. The CDR3 consists of 18 residues. CDR1 SGHAT and CDR2 FQNNGV come from the germline V gene. The trim removed 1 base at V and 2 bases at J, leaving 9 bases unmatched. CDR3 sequence: CASSLAQLAGATTDTQYF. The CDR3 coding sequence is TGTGCCAGCAGCTTAGCCCAGCTAGCGGGGGCGACCACAGATACGCAGTATTTT. Full variable domain (rest looked up from reference TRBV11-2 and TRBJ2-3): EAGVAQSPRYKIIEKRQSVAFWCNPISGHATLYWYQQILGQGPKLLIQFQNNGVVDDSQLPKDRFSAERLKGVDSTLKIQPAKLEDSAVYLCASSLAQLAGATTDTQYFGPGTRLTVL.

This chain connects TRBV6-1 to TRBJ1-1; D not certain. Per germline, CDR1 MNHNS and CDR2 SASEGT. V was shortened by 1 base and J by 1 base, with 4 bases between the two germline ends. The CDR3 runs 13 residues. The CDR3 coding sequence is TGTGCCAGCAGTGAAGACGGGAACACTGAAGCTTTCTTT. Encoded protein: CASSEDGNTEAFF.